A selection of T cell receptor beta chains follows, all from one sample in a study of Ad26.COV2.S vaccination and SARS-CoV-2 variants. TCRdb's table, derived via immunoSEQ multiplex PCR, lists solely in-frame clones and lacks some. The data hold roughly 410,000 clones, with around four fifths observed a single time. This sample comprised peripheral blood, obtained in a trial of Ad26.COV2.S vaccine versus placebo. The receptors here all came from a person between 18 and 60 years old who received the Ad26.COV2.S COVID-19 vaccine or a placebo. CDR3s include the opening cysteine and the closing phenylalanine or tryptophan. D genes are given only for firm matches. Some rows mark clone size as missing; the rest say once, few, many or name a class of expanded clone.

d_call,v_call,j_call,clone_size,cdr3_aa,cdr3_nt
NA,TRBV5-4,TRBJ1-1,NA,CASSLAGSTEAFF,TGTGCCAGCAGCTTGGCAGGGAGCACTGAAGCTTTCTTT
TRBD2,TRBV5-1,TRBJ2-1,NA,CASSRSSGRYEQFF,TGCGCCAGCAGCCGGTCTAGCGGGAGGTATGAGCAGTTCTTC
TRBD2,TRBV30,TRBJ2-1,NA,CAWSVGPRSGTYNEQFF,TGTGCCTGGAGTGTAGGCCCTCGTAGCGGGACCTACAATGAGCAGTTCTTC
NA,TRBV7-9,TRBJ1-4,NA,CASSFTSSSSNEKLFF,TGTGCCAGCAGCTTCACGAGCTCAAGTAGTAATGAAAAACTGTTTTTT
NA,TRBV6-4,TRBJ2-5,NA,CASSGFCGPPGTQYF,TGTGCCAGCAGTGGATTCTGCGGGCCCCCAGGGACCCAGTACTTC
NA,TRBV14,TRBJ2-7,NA,CASSQGKGGTSHREQYF,TGTGCCAGCAGCCAAGGAAAAGGAGGGACGTCTCATCGCGAGCAGTACTTC
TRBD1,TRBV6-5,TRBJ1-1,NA,CASRLPGQGRTEAFF,TGTGCCAGCAGGCTACCGGGACAGGGTAGAACTGAAGCTTTCTTT
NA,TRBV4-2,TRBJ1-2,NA,CASSQDANWANYGYTF,TGTGCCAGCAGCCAAGATGCAAATTGGGCTAACTATGGCTACACCTTC
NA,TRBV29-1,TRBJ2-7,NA,CINGGIVGSSYEQYF,TGCATCAATGGGGGTATCGTAGGGAGCTCCTACGAGCAGTACTTC
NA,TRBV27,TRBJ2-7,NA,CASSLSVRGPEQYF,TGTGCCAGCAGTTTATCGGTTCGGGGGCCCGAGCAGTACTTC
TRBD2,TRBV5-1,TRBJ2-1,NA,CASSRGGLAGVNEQFF,TGCGCCAGCAGTCGGGGTGGACTAGCGGGAGTCAATGAGCAGTTCTTC
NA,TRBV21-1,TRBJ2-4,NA,CASSETVAKNIQYF,TGTGCCAGCAGTGAGACGGTAGCCAAAAACATTCAGTACTTC
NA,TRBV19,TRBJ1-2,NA,CASSKGTVANYGYTF,TGTGCCAGTAGTAAGGGAACAGTAGCTAACTATGGCTACACCTTC
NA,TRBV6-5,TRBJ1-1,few,CASSRGRKNTEAFF,TGTGCCAGCAGCCGAGGACGGAAGAACACTGAAGCTTTCTTT
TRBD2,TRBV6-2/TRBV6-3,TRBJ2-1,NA,CASSDPSGGVNEQFF,TGTGCCAGCAGTGACCCTAGCGGGGGGGTCAATGAGCAGTTCTTC
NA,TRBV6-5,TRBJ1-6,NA,CASSKTGIYNSPLHF,TGTGCCAGCAGCAAAACAGGGATTTATAATTCACCCCTCCACTTT
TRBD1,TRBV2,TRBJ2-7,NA,CASSEWQGANYEQYF,TGTGCCAGCAGTGAATGGCAGGGGGCTAACTACGAGCAGTACTTC
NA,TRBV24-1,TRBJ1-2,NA,CATSGTGRLGYTF,TGTGCCACCAGTGGCACAGGGCGGCTTGGCTACACCTTC
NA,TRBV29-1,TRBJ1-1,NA,CSAGTSRLAPTF,TGCAGCGCGGGGACATCGAGGTTGGCTCCAACCTTT
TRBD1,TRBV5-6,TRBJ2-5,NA,CASSGQGLETQYF,TGTGCCAGCAGCGGACAGGGGCTAGAGACCCAGTACTTC
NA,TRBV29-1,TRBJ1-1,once,CSVVTSNTEAFF,TGCAGCGTTGTCACCTCGAACACTGAAGCTTTCTTT
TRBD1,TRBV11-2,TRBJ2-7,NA,CASSLGPGQVTYEQYF,TGTGCCAGCAGCTTAGGGCCGGGACAGGTAACCTACGAGCAGTACTTC
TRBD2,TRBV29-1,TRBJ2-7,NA,CSVAGGPTAYEQYF,TGCAGCGTCGCGGGGGGCCCAACGGCCTACGAGCAGTACTTC
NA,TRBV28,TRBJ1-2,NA,CATVSAGTFGYTF,TGTGCCACCGTCTCCGCCGGGACTTTTGGCTACACCTTC
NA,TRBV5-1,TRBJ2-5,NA,CASSFIGAGGGETQYF,TGCGCCAGCAGCTTTATCGGGGCTGGGGGAGGAGAGACCCAGTACTTC
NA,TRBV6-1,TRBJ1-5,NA,CASSEKWNGNQPQHF,TGTGCCAGCAGTGAAAAATGGAACGGCAATCAGCCCCAGCATTTT
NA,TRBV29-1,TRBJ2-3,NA,CSVETDTRGDTQYF,TGCAGCGTTGAAACGGACACCCGAGGAGATACGCAGTATTTT
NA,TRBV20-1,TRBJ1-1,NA,CSARTEAFF,TGCAGTGCTAGAACTGAAGCTTTCTTT
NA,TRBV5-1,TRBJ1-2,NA,CASSLSQAEGGYTF,TGCGCCAGCAGCTTATCCCAGGCGGAGGGTGGCTACACCTTC
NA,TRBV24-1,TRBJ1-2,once,CATSPPYREGGYTF,TGTGCCACCAGTCCGCCGTACAGGGAGGGTGGCTACACCTTC
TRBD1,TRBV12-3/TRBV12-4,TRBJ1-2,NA,CASSPDRDYGYTF,TGTGCCAGCAGTCCCGACAGGGACTATGGCTACACCTTC
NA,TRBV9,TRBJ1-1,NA,CASSQISQGSTEAFF,TGTGCCAGCAGCCAAATTTCACAGGGTAGCACTGAAGCTTTCTTT
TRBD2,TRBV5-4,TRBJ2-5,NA,CASTPSGGEETQYF,TGTGCCAGCACCCCTAGCGGGGGGGAGGAGACCCAGTACTTC
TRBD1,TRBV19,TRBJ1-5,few,CASNLRGANQPQHF,TGTGCCAGTAACCTCAGGGGGGCCAATCAGCCCCAGCATTTT
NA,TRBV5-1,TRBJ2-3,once,CASSLGQLTDTQYF,TGCGCCAGCAGCTTGGGACAGCTCACAGATACGCAGTATTTT